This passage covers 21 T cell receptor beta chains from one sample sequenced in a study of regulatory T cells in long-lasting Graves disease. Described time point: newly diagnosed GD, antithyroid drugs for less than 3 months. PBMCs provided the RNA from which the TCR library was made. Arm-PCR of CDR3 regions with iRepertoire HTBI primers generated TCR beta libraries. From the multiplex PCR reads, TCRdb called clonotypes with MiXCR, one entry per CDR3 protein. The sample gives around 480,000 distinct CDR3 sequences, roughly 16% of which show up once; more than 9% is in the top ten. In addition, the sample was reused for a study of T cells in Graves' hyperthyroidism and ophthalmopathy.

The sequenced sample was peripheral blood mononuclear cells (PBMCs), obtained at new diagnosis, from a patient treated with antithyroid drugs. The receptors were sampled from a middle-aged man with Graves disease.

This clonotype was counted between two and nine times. This CDR3 is CASSSTDGSSGNTIYF. CDR3 DNA sequence: TGTGCCAGCAGCTCAACGGACGGAAGCTCTGGAAACACCATATATTTT. J is TRBJ1-3 and V is TRBV7-9; no reliable D call. The V end was cut by 4 bases, the J end by 0 bases, with 13 bases between. The germline CDR1 and CDR2 sequences are SEHNR and FQNEAQ (reference sequence). This CDR3 is 16 amino acids long. Together with reference TRBV7-9 and TRBJ1-3, the CDR3 gives the full variable domain: DTGVSQNPRHKITKRGQNVTFRCDPISEHNRLYWYRQTLGQGPEFLTYFQNEAQLEKSRLLSDRFSAERPKGSFSTLEIQRTEQGDSAMYLCASSSTDGSSGNTIYFGEGSWLTVV.

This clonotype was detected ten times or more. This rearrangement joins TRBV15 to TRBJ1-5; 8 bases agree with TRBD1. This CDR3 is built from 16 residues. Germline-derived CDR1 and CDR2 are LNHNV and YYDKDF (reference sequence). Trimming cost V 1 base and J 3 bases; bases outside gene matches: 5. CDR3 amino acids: CATSRGNRGFNQPQHF. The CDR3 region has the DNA TGTGCCACCAGCAGAGGGAACAGGGGGTTCAATCAGCCCCAGCATTTT.

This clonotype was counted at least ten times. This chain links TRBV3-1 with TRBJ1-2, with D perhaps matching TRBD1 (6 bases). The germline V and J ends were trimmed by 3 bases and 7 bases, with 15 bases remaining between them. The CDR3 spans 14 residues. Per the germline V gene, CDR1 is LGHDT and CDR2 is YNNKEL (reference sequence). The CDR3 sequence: CASSQGRGGVGYTF. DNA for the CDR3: TGTGCCAGCAGCCAGGGCAGGGGAGGAGTTGGCTACACCTTC.

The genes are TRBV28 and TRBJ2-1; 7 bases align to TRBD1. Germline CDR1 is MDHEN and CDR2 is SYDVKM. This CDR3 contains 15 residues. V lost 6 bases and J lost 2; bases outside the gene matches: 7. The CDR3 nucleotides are TGTGCCAGCAGCCCTTGGGACAGTGCCTACAATGAGCAGTTCTTC. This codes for CASSPWDSAYNEQFF.

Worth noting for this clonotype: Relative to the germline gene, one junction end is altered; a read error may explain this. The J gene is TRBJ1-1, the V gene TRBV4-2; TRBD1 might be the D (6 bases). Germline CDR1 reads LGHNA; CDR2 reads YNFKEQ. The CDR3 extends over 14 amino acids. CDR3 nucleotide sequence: TGTGCCGGCAGCCGAACAGGGTTAGGGGCTGAAGCTTTCTTT. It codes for CAGSRTGLGAEAFF.

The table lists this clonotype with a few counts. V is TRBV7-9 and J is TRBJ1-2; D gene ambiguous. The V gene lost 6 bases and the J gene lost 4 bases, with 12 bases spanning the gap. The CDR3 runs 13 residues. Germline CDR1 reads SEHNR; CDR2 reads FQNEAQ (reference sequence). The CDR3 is CASRAPRGYGYTF. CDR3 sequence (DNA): TGTGCCAGCAGGGCCCCAAGAGGCTATGGCTACACCTTC.

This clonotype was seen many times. The CDR3 nucleotides read TGTGCCAGCAGTTTAGGGGGATCGAGGACTGAAGCTTTCTTT. It is translated as CASSLGGSRTEAFF. The gene calls are TRBV12-3 or TRBV12-4 and TRBJ1-1; D unresolved. Trimming pared 1 base from V and 5 bases from J, leaving 11 bases between. The CDR3 contains 14 residues.

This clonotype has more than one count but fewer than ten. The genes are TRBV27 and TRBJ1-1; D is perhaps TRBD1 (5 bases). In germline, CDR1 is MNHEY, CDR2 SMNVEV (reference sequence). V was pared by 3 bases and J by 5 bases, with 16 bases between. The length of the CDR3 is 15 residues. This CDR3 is CASSFLGGVGTEAFF. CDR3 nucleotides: TGTGCCAGCAGTTTTCTGGGGGGGGTTGGGACTGAAGCTTTCTTT.

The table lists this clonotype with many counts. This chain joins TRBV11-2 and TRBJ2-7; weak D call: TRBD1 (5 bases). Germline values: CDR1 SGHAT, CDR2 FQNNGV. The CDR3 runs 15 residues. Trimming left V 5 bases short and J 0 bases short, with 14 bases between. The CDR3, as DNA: TGTGCCAGCAGCCCAGGGTGGGGTAGCTCCTACGAGCAGTACTTC. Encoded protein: CASSPGWGSSYEQYF.

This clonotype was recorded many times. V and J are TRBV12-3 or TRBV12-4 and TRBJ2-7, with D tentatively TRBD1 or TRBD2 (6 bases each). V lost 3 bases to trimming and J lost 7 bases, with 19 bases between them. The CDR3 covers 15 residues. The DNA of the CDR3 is TGTGCCAGCAGTTTGAGGGGGGCGCCTCTGGTGGAGCAGTACTTC. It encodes CASSLRGAPLVEQYF.

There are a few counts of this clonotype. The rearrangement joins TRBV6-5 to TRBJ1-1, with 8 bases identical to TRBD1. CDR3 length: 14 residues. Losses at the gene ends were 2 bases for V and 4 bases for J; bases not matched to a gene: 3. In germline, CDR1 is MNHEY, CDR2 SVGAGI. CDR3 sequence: CASSYAGTGTEAFF. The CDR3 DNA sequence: TGTGCCAGCAGTTACGCAGGGACAGGCACTGAAGCTTTCTTT.

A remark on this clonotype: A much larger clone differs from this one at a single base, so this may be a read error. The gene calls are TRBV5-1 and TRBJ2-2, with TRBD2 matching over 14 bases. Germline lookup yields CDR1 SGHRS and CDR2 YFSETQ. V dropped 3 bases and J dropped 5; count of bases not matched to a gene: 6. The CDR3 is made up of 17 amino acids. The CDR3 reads CASSSTSGRARTGELFF. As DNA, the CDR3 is TGCGCCAGCAGCTCGACTAGCGGGAGGGCCCGGACCGGGGAGCTGTTTTTT.

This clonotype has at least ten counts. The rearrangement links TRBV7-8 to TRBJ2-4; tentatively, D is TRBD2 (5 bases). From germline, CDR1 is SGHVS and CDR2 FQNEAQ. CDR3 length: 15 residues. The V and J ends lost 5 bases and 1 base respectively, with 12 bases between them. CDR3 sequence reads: CASSPHPGAKNIQYF. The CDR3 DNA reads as TGTGCCAGCAGCCCCCACCCGGGGGCCAAAAACATTCAGTACTTC.

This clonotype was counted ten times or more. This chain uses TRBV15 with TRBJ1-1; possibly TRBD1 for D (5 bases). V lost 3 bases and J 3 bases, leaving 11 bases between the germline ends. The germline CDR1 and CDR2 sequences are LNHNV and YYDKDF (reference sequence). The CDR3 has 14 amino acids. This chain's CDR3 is CATSSDGGYTEAFF. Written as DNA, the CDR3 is TGTGCCACCAGCAGTGATGGGGGGTACACTGAAGCTTTCTTT.

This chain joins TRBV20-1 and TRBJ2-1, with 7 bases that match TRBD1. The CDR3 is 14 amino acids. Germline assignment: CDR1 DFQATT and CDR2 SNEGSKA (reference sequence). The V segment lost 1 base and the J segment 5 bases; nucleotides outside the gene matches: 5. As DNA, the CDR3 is TGCAGTGCTAGAGCCGGGACAGACCACAATGAGCAGTTCTTC. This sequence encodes CSARAGTDHNEQFF.

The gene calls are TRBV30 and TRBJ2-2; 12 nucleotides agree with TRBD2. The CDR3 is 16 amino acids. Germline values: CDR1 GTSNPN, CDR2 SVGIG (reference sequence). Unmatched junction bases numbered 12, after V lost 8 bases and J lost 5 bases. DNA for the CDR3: TGTGCCAGTACCGACCGGCTAGCGGGAGGGACCGGGGAGCTGTTTTTT. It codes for CASTDRLAGGTGELFF.

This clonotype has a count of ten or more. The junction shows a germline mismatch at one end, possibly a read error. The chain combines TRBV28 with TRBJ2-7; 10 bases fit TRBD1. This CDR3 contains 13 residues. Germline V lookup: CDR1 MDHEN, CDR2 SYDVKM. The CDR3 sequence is CASSSGTGDEQYF. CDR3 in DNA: TGCGCCAGCAGTTCCGGGACAGGGGACGAGCAGTACTTC.

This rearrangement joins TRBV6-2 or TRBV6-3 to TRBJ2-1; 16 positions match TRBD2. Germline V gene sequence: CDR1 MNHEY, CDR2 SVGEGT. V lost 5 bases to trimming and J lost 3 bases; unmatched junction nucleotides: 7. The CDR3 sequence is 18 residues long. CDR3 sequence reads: CASSAGTSGRAYYNEQFF. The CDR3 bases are TGTGCCAGCAGTGCCGGGACTAGCGGGAGGGCCTACTACAATGAGCAGTTCTTC.

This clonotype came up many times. The CDR3 DNA sequence: TGTGCCAGCAGCTCCCCGGGACAGGGGTCAGATACGCAGTATTTT. The encoded protein is CASSSPGQGSDTQYF. The rearrangement links TRBV7-3 to TRBJ2-3, with TRBD1 matching 10 bases. The ends lost 4 bases at V and 4 bases at J; junction bases unmatched: 5. CDR3 length equals 15 residues. Per the germline V gene, CDR1 is SGHTA and CDR2 is FQGTGA. Full variable domain (rest looked up from reference TRBV7-3 and TRBJ2-3): GAGVSQTPSNKVTEKGKYVELRCDPISGHTALYWYRQSLGQGPEFLIYFQGTGAADDSGLPNDRFFAVRPEGSVSTLKIQRTERGDSAVYLCASSSPGQGSDTQYFGPGTRLTVL.

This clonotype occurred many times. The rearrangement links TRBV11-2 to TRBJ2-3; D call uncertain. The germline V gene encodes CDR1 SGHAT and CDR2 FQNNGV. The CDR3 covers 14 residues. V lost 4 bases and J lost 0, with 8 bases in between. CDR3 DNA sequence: TGTGCCAGCAGCTCAGGACGGAGCACAGATACGCAGTATTTT. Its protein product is CASSSGRSTDTQYF.

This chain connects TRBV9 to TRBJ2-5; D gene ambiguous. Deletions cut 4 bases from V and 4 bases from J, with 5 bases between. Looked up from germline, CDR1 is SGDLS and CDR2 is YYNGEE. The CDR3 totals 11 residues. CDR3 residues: CASSNRETQYF. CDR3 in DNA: TGTGCCAGCAGCAACCGAGAGACCCAGTACTTC.